A single T cell receptor (beta chain) is shown here with its context. This clone has a count of ten or more. This clone's antigen is unknown. Base-call qualities are not available, and no considerably larger clone is one nucleotide away. V loses 0 bases at its end and J loses 7 bases; junction bases beyond the gene matches: 4. As encoded in the germline V gene (reference sequence), CDR1 is LNHDA while CDR2 is SQIVND. The cysteine opens and the phenylalanine closes a CDR3 of 15 amino acids. Only the CDR3 region is kept as DNA, spanning 45 bases read in frame from base 1. Library prep was done by PCR. Instrument on record: Illumina HiSeq 4000. High-throughput sequencing was used to profile the TCR beta-chain CDR3 region of each patient. Per the source publication's procedure: A classifier to discriminate distant-metastatic papillary thyroid cancer patients was built from CDR3 differences across clinicopathological groups. Repertoire diversity was assessed with the Shannon index, and tumor-blood repertoire similarity with the Morisita-Horn index. Clones were called with MiXCR by TCRdb after fastp trimmed the public reads at Q25, and only in-frame beta chains were retained. TCRdb assigned the V and J calls; the authors' analysis was not used. Counted in this sample were about 11,000 clones; 10% to 15% of them appeared once. The ten largest clones capture roughly an eighth of the sample.

This sample was taken from a study of metastatic and nonmetastatic thyroid tumors (dated by TCRdb to the early 2020s). Some background on the complete study: Repertoires were compared across peripheral blood and tumor or nodule tissue samples from malignant and benign thyroid patients.

Before undergoing thyroid surgery, none of the patients had been given any kind of treatment. Using T-cell receptor beta sequencing, the researchers looked back retrospectively at clinical samples from patients, gathered between about 2012 and 2019. Study-wide findings and limitations: In both blood and tumor samples, TCR beta diversity was reported to be significantly higher in malignant tumors than in benign nodules.

Rearrangement joined TRBV19 to TRBJ1-5, with 9 central nucleotides matching TRBD1. This clonotype originated in a female donor with papillary thyroid cancer or a benign thyroid nodule (not recorded which). Some clones in this sample may be carry-over from other donors' samples. Material: blood. The sequence in DNA is TGTGCCAGTAGTATAGATCTGGGACAGGGACAGCCCCAGCATTTT. The translation is CASSIDLGQGQPQHF.